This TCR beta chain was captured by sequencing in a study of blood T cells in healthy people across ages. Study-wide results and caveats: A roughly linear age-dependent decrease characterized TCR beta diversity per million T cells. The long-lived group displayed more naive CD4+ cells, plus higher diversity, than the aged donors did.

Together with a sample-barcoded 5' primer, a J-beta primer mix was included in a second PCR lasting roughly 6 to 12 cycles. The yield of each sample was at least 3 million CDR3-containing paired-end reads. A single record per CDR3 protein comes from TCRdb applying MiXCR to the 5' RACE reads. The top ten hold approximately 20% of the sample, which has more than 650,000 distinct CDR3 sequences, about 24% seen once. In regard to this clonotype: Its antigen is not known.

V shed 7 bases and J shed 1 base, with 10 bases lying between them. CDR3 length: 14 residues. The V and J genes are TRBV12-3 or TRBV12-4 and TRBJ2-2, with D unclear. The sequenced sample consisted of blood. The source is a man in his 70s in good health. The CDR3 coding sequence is TGTGCCAGCATCCCATTTATGAACACCGGGGAGCTGTTTTTT. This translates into CASIPFMNTGELFF.